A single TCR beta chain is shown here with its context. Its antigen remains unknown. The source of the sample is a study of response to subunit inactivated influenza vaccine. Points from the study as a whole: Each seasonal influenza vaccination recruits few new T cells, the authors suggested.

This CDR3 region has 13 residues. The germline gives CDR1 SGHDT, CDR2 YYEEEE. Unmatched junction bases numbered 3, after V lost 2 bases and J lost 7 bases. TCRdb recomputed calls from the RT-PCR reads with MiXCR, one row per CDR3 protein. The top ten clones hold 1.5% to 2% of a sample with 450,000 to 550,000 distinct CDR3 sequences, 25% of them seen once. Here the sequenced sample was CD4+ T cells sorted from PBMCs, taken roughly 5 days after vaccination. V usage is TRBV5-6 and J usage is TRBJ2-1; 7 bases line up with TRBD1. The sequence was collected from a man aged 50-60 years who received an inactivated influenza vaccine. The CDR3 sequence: CASSFNRGNEQFF. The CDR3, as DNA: TGTGCCAGCAGCTTTAACAGGGGTAATGAGCAGTTCTTC.